This entry lists 29 T cell receptor beta chains sequenced from one sample in a study of metastatic and nonmetastatic thyroid tumors. TCRdb re-analyzed the PCR reads through MiXCR. The top ten hold around 10% of the sample, which has several thousand clones, roughly 27% seen once. Prior to thyroid surgery, none of the patients had received any treatment. Sequenced sample: adjacent normal tissue. The receptor source for this set is a male donor with papillary thyroid cancer or a benign thyroid nodule (not recorded which). Some clones in this sample may be carry-over from other donors' samples.

This chain links TRBV27 with TRBJ1-6; the match to TRBD1 covers 10 bases. V lost 6 bases and J lost 9; bases outside the gene matches: 11. CDR1 and CDR2 (germline): MNHEY, SMNVEV (reference sequence). The CDR3 contains 16 residues. CDR3 sequence (DNA): TGTGCCAGCAGCCAGCCGACAGGGGGCCTTCTTTCACCCCTCCACTTT. This encodes CASSQPTGGLLSPLHF.

By proportion, this clone is medium-sized. This chain joins TRBV7-3 and TRBJ2-7, with D perhaps matching TRBD1 or TRBD2 (6 bases each). V shed 4 bases and J shed 4 bases, with 17 bases lying between them. The CDR3 is 15 residues long. Looked up from germline, CDR1 is SGHTA and CDR2 is FQGTGA. The CDR3 DNA is TGTGCCAGCAGCTCCTATTCGGGGGCTGGGTACGAGCAGTACTTC. Amino acids: CASSSYSGAGYEQYF.

The chain has TRBV7-8 and TRBJ1-1; D is uncertain. The CDR3 loop spans 14 amino acids. Germline CDR1 SGHVS, CDR2 FQNEAQ. V lost 1 base and J 1 base, leaving 7 bases between the germline ends. The CDR3 region is CASSLVQWNTEAFF. CDR3 DNA sequence: TGTGCCAGCAGCTTAGTACAGTGGAACACTGAAGCTTTCTTT. Using reference TRBV7-8 and TRBJ1-1 for the parts outside the CDR3, the full variable domain is GAGVSQSPRYKVAKRGQDVALRCDPISGHVSLFWYQQALGQGPEFLTYFQNEAQLDKSGLPSDRFFAERPEGSVSTLKIQRTQQEDSAVYLCASSLVQWNTEAFFGQGTRLTVV.

With respect to this clone: A read error may explain this, as a much larger clone is one base away. The same CDR3 also results from other DNA sequences found in this sample. The chain is built from TRBV27 and TRBJ2-3, with unresolved D. The V end was cut by 4 bases, the J end by 4 bases, with 3 bases between. CDR3 length: 11 amino acids. CDR1 is MNHEY, CDR2 SMNVEV, per germline (reference sequence). The CDR3 here is CASSSPDTQYF. In DNA, the CDR3 is TGTGCCAGCAGTTCACCAGATACGCAGTATTTT.

The chain's CDR3 is CASSDKGLQGLGETQYF. In DNA form, the CDR3 reads TGTGCCAGCAGTGATAAGGGCTTACAGGGGTTGGGAGAGACCCAGTACTTC. The V call is TRBV6-1, the J call TRBJ2-5; 7 positions match TRBD1. Germline loops: CDR1 MNHNS, CDR2 SASEGT. V lost 3 bases and J lost 4; bases outside the gene matches: 14. This CDR3 has 17 amino acids.

This clone has a handful of counts. This CDR3 is CASSYSGGSGNTIYF. For the CDR3, the DNA is TGTGCCAGCAGTTACTCGGGAGGGTCTGGAAACACCATATATTTT. This chain joins TRBV6-5 and TRBJ1-3; D ambiguous. The CDR3 sequence is 15 residues long. The V end was cut by 0 bases, the J end by 1 base, with 7 bases between. Germline V lookup: CDR1 MNHEY, CDR2 SVGAGI.

By share of the sample, this clone is medium-sized (0.01 to 0.1%). J is TRBJ1-5 and V is TRBV6-2 or TRBV6-3, with unresolved D. CDR3 length: 12 residues. Germline V CDR1 and CDR2: MNHEY, SVGEGT. Trimming pared 1 base from V and 6 bases from J, leaving 4 bases between. The CDR3 sequence is CASSYYGQPQHF. The CDR3 DNA follows: TGTGCCAGCAGTTACTATGGTCAGCCCCAGCATTTT.

This clone ranks as medium-sized (0.01 to 0.1%). This sequence joins TRBV7-8 and TRBJ1-6, with D perhaps matching TRBD1 (6 bases). V shed 6 bases and J shed 5 bases, with 11 bases lying between them. Looked up from germline, CDR1 is SGHVS and CDR2 is FQNEAQ. CDR3 length: 14 residues. CDR3: CASRADRNNSPLHF. In DNA, the CDR3 is TGTGCCAGCAGAGCGGACAGAAATAATTCACCCCTCCACTTT.

This clone occurred a few times. This chain uses TRBV19 with TRBJ1-1, with D uncertain. V was cut by 3 bases and J by 1 base, with 12 bases left in between. From germline, CDR1 is LNHDA and CDR2 SQIVND (reference sequence). This CDR3 has 15 residues. CDR3 bases: TGTGCCAGTAGTATCAGAATTATATCGAACACTGAAGCTTTCTTT. As protein: CASSIRIISNTEAFF.

The rearrangement links TRBV9 to TRBJ1-2; D is ambiguous. In germline, CDR1 is SGDLS, CDR2 YYNGEE. V was trimmed by 0 bases and J by 5 bases, leaving 11 bases between them. The length of the CDR3 is 14 residues. The DNA of the CDR3 is TGTGCCAGCAGCGTAGAGGGAAAGTCATATGGCTACACCTTC. This codes for CASSVEGKSYGYTF.

This chain connects TRBV3-1 to TRBJ1-5; D ambiguous. Deletions cut 1 base from V and 1 base from J, with 8 bases between. Germline V gene sequence: CDR1 LGHDT, CDR2 YNNKEL (reference sequence). The CDR3 covers 15 residues. This chain's CDR3 is CASSQGGVSNQPQHF. CDR3 sequence (DNA): TGTGCCAGCAGCCAAGGCGGGGTGAGCAATCAGCCCCAGCATTTT.

J is TRBJ1-1 and V is TRBV20-1; 7 bases match TRBD1. The germline V gene encodes CDR1 DFQATT and CDR2 SNEGSKA (reference sequence). This CDR3 contains 14 residues. V shed 3 bases and J 0 bases; nucleotides not matched to a gene: 4. The CDR3 reads CSARKTGVNTEAFF. The CDR3 DNA reads as TGCAGTGCTAGGAAAACAGGGGTGAACACTGAAGCTTTCTTT.

Relative to its sample, this clone is medium-sized (0.01 to 0.1%). The germline gene is not matched at one end of the junction; a read error may be the cause. This chain links TRBV7-7 with TRBJ2-3, with 7 bases matching TRBD1. The CDR3 contains 15 residues. In germline, CDR1 is SSHAT, CDR2 FNYEAQ (reference sequence). The CDR3 reads CASSRGTARTDTQYF. Written as DNA, the CDR3 is TGTGCTAGCAGCCGAGGGACAGCCCGCACAGATACGCAGTATTTT.

In its sample, this clone was seen a few times. This chain links TRBV24-1 with TRBJ2-7; D is undetermined. The CDR3 loop spans 13 amino acids. Between the trimmed V and J ends, which lost 3 bases and 1 base, there was a span of 6 bases. Per germline, CDR1 KGHDR and CDR2 SFDVKD. DNA for the CDR3: TGTGCCACCAGTGATGGAGTGTCCTACGAGCAGTACTTC. Translating gives CATSDGVSYEQYF.

This chain links TRBV12-3 or TRBV12-4 with TRBJ2-1; 9 nucleotides match TRBD2. The junction had 10 bases not matched to a gene; V was cut back by 5 bases and J by 8 bases. The CDR3 length is 15 residues. For the CDR3, the DNA is TGTGCCAGCAGTCTCGGCGGCGGGAGGGTCCATGAGCAGTTCTTC. This gives the protein CASSLGGGRVHEQFF.

The V gene is TRBV5-1, the J gene TRBJ1-2, with unresolved D. Germline values: CDR1 SGHRS, CDR2 YFSETQ. CDR3 length: 14 residues. Trimming left V 5 bases short and J 0 bases short, with 11 bases between. The CDR3 reads CASSLSASNYGYTF. The CDR3 bases are TGCGCCAGCAGTTTGTCGGCCTCTAACTATGGCTACACCTTC. Looking up the rest from reference TRBV5-1 and TRBJ1-2 gives the full variable domain: KAGVTQTPRYLIKTRGQQVTLSCSPISGHRSVSWYQQTPGQGLQFLFEYFSETQRNKGNFPGRFSGRQFSNSRSEMNVSTLELGDSALYLCASSLSASNYGYTFGSGTRLTVV.

The V gene is TRBV7-6, the J gene TRBJ1-3; no clear D gene. Germline V gene data show CDR1 as SGHVS and CDR2 as FNYEAQ. V lost 1 base and J lost 2, with 9 bases in between. This CDR3 is built from 15 residues. CDR3 residues: CASSLVTPPGNTIYF. As DNA, the CDR3 is TGTGCCAGCAGCTTAGTCACGCCGCCTGGAAACACCATATATTTT.

The chain recombines TRBV9 with TRBJ1-6; tentative D call: TRBD1 (5 bases). V was clipped by 5 bases and J by 4 bases, with 19 bases between them. Germline CDR1 reads SGDLS; CDR2 reads YYNGEE. The CDR3 totals 17 residues. CDR3 bases: TGTGCCAGCAGTTCACACCCGGGACGGATGTATAATTCACCCCTCCACTTT. It specifies CASSSHPGRMYNSPLHF.

This clone appeared once. This sequence joins TRBV20-1 and TRBJ1-2, with D possibly matching TRBD1 (5 bases). CDR3 length: 13 amino acids. The V gene lost 4 bases and the J gene lost 0 bases, with 9 bases spanning the gap. Germline V lookup: CDR1 DFQATT, CDR2 SNEGSKA (reference sequence). In DNA, the CDR3 is TGCAGTGCTATTGGACAAGCTAACTATGGCTACACCTTC. Translation gives CSAIGQANYGYTF.

In the case of this clone: A much larger clone lies one base from this, so it may be a read error. The chain links TRBV20-1 to TRBJ2-7; weak D call: TRBD1 (5 bases). The CDR3 is made up of 13 amino acids. Trimming stripped 5 bases from V and 3 bases from J, with 14 bases between. Per germline, CDR1 DFQATT and CDR2 SNEGSKA (reference sequence). CDR3 nucleotides: TGCAGTGCTGTCAGGGTATCGGGCTACGAGCAGTACTTC. This codes for CSAVRVSGYEQYF.

As to this clone: Compared with germline, one end of the junction differs, possibly owing to a read error. The V and J genes are TRBV3-1 and TRBJ1-5; D remains unclear. CDR1 and CDR2 from the germline V gene are LGHDT and YNNKEL (reference sequence). The CDR3 has 14 amino acids. CDR3 nucleotide sequence: TGTGCCGGCAGCCAAGGATTCACTAATCAGTCCCAGCATTTT. Protein: CAGSQGFTNQSQHF.

This chain joins TRBV20-1 and TRBJ1-2; D unresolved. CDR1 DFQATT and CDR2 SNEGSKA come from the germline V gene (reference sequence). V was cut by 1 base and J by 7 bases, with 13 bases left in between. The CDR3 is made up of 13 amino acids. The CDR3 reads CSARVTALSGYTF. CDR3 nucleotide sequence: TGCAGTGCTAGAGTCACAGCCCTGTCTGGCTACACCTTC.

V is TRBV6-1 and J is TRBJ1-4, with D maybe TRBD1 (6 bases). The V gene's germline CDR1 is MNHNS and CDR2 SASEGT. The V gene lost 0 bases and the J gene lost 0 bases, with 14 bases spanning the gap. The CDR3 has 18 amino acids. Here the CDR3 DNA reads TGTGCCAGCAGTGAAGCGCTTCAGGGGACGGCAACTAATGAAAAACTGTTTTTT. Protein product: CASSEALQGTATNEKLFF.

This clone was counted at least ten times. The gene calls are TRBV18 and TRBJ2-1; 7 nucleotides line up with TRBD1. With V trimmed by 1 base and J by 3 bases, 6 bases remained unmatched. This CDR3 has 16 residues. The germline V gene has CDR1 KGHSH and CDR2 LQKENI. The chain's CDR3 is CASSPRTRTGYNEQFF. Here the CDR3 DNA reads TGTGCCAGCTCACCACGTACCCGGACAGGCTACAATGAGCAGTTCTTC.

This clone is labeled as medium-sized (0.01 to 0.1%). V and J are TRBV30 and TRBJ1-2; unclear D gene. Germline lookup yields CDR1 GTSNPN and CDR2 SVGIG (reference sequence). The V end lost 4 bases, the J end lost 3 bases, and 9 bases lay between the germline ends. The CDR3 sequence is 12 residues long. The CDR3 nucleotides are TGTGCCTGGATAGGCAGGTACTATGGCTACACCTTC. This gives the protein CAWIGRYYGYTF. Full variable domain (outside the CDR3, taken from reference TRBV30 and TRBJ1-2): SQTIHQWPATLVQPVGSPLSLECTVEGTSNPNLYWYRQAAGRGLQLLFYSVGIGQISSEVPQNLSASRPQDRQFILSSKKLLLSDSGFYLCAWIGRYYGYTFGSGTRLTVV.

The chain has TRBV11-3 and TRBJ2-7; D remains ambiguous. The V gene's germline CDR1 is SGHNT and CDR2 YENEEA. The CDR3 contains 14 residues. V was cut by 2 bases and J by 3 bases, with 11 bases left in between. DNA for the CDR3: TGTGCCAGCAGCTTATATGACGTGGGCTACGAGCAGTACTTC. This encodes CASSLYDVGYEQYF.

CDR3 protein: CASSMLGQFNSPLHF. The CDR3 bases are TGTGCCAGTAGTATGTTGGGACAGTTTAATTCACCCCTCCACTTT. The chain links TRBV19 to TRBJ1-6; TRBD1 matches at 7 bases. Germline V gene data show CDR1 as LNHDA and CDR2 as SQIVND (reference sequence). The CDR3 is 15 residues long. J gave up 6 bases and V 3 bases, and 5 bases lay outside the gene matches.

There are a few counts of this clone. The rearrangement joins TRBV12-3 or TRBV12-4 to TRBJ2-5; D perhaps matches TRBD2 (5 bases). The V end lost 6 bases, the J end lost 5 bases, and 13 bases lay between the germline ends. The CDR3 contains 13 residues. CDR3 amino acids: CASSSRTGETQYF. CDR3 DNA: TGTGCCAGCAGCTCCCGAACGGGGGAGACCCAGTACTTC.

The chain combines TRBV5-1 with TRBJ1-1, with 8 bases that match TRBD1. The CDR3 sequence is 17 residues long. The germline gives CDR1 SGHRS, CDR2 YFSETQ. The ends lost 5 bases at V and 0 bases at J; junction bases unmatched: 12. CDR3: CASRVGTGEVLNTEAFF. In DNA, the CDR3 is TGCGCCAGCAGGGTAGGGACAGGTGAGGTACTGAACACTGAAGCTTTCTTT.